One and the same sample provided the 5 T cell receptor beta chains below, sequenced in a study of T cell repertoires in cytomegalovirus infection. From the reads, TCRdb called clonotypes with MiXCR, one entry per CDR3 protein. The data show around 740,000 distinct CDR3 sequences, with about 40% seen just once and 2.5% to 3.5% held by the top ten. The sample comprised PBMCs. The receptor source for this set is a human donor in good health (CMV status not recorded). Some clones in this sample may be carry-over from other donors' samples.

The V call is TRBV20-1, the J call TRBJ2-2; tentatively, D is TRBD1 or TRBD2 (5 bases each). CDR1 and CDR2 (germline): DFQATT, SNEGSKA (reference sequence). The CDR3 contains 15 residues. The ends were cut back, 1 base at V and 5 bases at J, with 14 bases in the middle. CDR3 in DNA: TGCAGTGCTAGAGTTGGGGGACCCTCGACCGGGGAGCTGTTTTTT. This encodes CSARVGGPSTGELFF.

This clonotype was observed a few times. This chain uses TRBV28 with TRBJ2-7; D remains ambiguous. The V and J ends lost 4 bases and 3 bases respectively, with 13 bases between them. CDR1 is MDHEN, CDR2 SYDVKM, per germline. The CDR3 covers 14 residues. The CDR3 nucleotides read TGTGCCAGCAGTTCCGACGTGTCAAACTACGAGCAGTACTTC. It yields the protein CASSSDVSNYEQYF.

Worth noting for this clonotype: At one end, the junction sequence differs from germline, possibly due to a read error. The chain joins TRBV7-9 to TRBJ1-2; unclear D gene. Germline-derived CDR1 and CDR2 are SEHNR and FQNEAQ (reference sequence). The CDR3 totals 13 residues. In nucleotides, the CDR3 is TGTGCCAGCAGCTTACAGAGTCTCTATTGCTACACATTC. The encoded protein is CASSLQSLYCYTF.

V and J are TRBV6-4 and TRBJ2-1; D ambiguous. The germline V and J ends were trimmed by 4 bases and 12 bases, with 13 bases remaining between them. CDR3 length: 12 amino acids. Germline V lookup: CDR1 MRHNA, CDR2 SNTAGT. In DNA, the CDR3 is TGTGCCAGCAGTGCCTCGACCGAGTCGCAGTTCTTC. Its protein product is CASSASTESQFF.

The table lists this clonotype with many counts. This chain joins TRBV7-2 and TRBJ2-1; 8 bases are shared with TRBD1. The CDR3 is 13 amino acids. CDR1 and CDR2 from the germline V gene are SGHTA and FQGNSA. V dropped 4 bases and J dropped 8; count of bases not matched to a gene: 4. The CDR3 loop reads CASSYNRGDEQFF. The CDR3 DNA follows: TGTGCCAGCAGCTACAACAGGGGGGATGAGCAGTTCTTC. Full variable domain (missing parts from reference TRBV7-2 and TRBJ2-1): GAGVSQSPSNKVTEKGKDVELRCDPISGHTALYWYRQSLGQGLEFLIYFQGNSAPDKSGLPSDRFSAERTGGSVSTLTIQRTQQEDSAVYLCASSYNRGDEQFFGPGTRLTVL.